This T cell receptor (delta chain) was sequenced during a study of human gamma delta and Vdelta1 T cells. Whole-study results and caveats: Acute myeloid leukemia was reportedly broadly targeted by polyclonal Delta One T cells.

This CDR3 is 17 amino acids long. Germline V gene data show CDR1 as TSWWSYY and CDR2 as QGS. V was clipped by 1 base and J by 0 bases, with 15 bases between them. Comment on this clone: Its matching antigen is unknown.

TCRdb ran CATT on the PCR reads. Of around 6,000 delta-chain clones listed, more than 35% are singletons. Source material: Vdelta1 gamma-delta T cells from blood grown in culture (DOT cells). The receptor was isolated from a human donor in good health. The chain couples TRDV1 to TRDJ1; no reliable D call. The CDR3, as DNA: TGTGCTCTTGGGGAACCATTTGCACCACCCCACACCGATAAACTCATCTTT. Its protein is CALGEPFAPPHTDKLIF.